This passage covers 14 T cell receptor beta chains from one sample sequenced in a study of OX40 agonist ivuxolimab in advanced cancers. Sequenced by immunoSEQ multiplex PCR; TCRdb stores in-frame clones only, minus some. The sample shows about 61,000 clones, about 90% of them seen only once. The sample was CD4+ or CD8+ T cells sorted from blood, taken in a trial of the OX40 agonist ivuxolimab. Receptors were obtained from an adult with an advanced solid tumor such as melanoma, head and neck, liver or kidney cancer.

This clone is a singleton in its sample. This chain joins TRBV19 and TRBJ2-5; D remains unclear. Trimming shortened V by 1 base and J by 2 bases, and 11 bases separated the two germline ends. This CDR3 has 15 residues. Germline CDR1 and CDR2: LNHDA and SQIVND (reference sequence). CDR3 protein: CASSIVPGLQETQYF. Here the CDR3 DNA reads TGTGCCAGTAGTATAGTGCCGGGTCTACAAGAGACCCAGTACTTC.

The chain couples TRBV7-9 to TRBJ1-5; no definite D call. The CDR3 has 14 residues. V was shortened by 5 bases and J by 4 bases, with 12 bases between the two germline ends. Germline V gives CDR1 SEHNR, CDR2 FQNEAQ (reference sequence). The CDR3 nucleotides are TGTGCCAGCAGCCCGCAGGCGATAAATCAGCCCCAGCATTTT. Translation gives CASSPQAINQPQHF.

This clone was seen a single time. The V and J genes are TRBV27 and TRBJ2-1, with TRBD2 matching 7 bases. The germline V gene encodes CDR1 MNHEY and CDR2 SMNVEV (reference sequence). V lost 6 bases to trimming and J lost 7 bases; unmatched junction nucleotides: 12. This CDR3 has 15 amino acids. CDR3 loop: CASRDRVDGGNEQFF. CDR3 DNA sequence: TGTGCCAGCAGGGACCGGGTCGACGGGGGGAATGAGCAGTTCTTC.

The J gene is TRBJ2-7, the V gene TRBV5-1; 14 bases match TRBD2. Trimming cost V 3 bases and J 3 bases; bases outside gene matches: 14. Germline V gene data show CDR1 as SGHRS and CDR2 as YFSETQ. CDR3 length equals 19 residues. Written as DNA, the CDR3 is TGCGCCAGCAGCTCGACCGGGACTAGCGGGGGAGGGCGAATCTACGAGCAGTACTTC. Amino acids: CASSSTGTSGGGRIYEQYF. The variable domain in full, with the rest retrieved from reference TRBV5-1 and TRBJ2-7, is KAGVTQTPRYLIKTRGQQVTLSCSPISGHRSVSWYQQTPGQGLQFLFEYFSETQRNKGNFPGRFSGRQFSNSRSEMNVSTLELGDSALYLCASSSTGTSGGGRIYEQYFGPGTRLTVT.

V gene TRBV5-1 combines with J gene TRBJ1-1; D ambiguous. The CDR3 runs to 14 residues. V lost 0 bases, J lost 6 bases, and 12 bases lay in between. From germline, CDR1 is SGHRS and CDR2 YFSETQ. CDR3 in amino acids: CASSLAGSSAEAFF. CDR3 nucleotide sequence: TGCGCCAGCAGCTTGGCTGGGTCCTCAGCTGAAGCTTTCTTT.

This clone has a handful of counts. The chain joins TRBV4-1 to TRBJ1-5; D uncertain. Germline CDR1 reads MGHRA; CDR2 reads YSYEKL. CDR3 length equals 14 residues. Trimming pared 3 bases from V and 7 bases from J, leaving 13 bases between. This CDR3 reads CASSHLRESQPQHF. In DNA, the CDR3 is TGCGCCAGCAGCCATCTACGAGAATCCCAGCCCCAGCATTTT.

CDR3 sequence (DNA): TGTGCCAGCAGCTTTCTGGGAGGCTACACCTTC. Its protein product is CASSFLGGYTF. The chain employs TRBV7-9 and TRBJ1-2; D ambiguous. V was shortened by 3 bases and J by 8 bases, with 7 bases between the two germline ends. The CDR3 is 11 residues long. Looked up from germline, CDR1 is SEHNR and CDR2 is FQNEAQ (reference sequence).

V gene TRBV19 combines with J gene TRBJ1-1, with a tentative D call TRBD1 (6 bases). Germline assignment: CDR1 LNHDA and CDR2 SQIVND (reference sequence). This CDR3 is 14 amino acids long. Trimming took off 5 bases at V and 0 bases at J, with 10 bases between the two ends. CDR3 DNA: TGTGCCAGTAGTTCAGGGGAGATGAACACTGAAGCTTTCTTT. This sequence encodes CASSSGEMNTEAFF.

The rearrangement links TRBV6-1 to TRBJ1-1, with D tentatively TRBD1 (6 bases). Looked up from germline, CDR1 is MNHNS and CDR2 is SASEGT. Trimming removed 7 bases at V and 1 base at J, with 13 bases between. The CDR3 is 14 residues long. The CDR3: CASKAGEGNTEAFF. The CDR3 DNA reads TGTGCCAGCAAGGCAGGGGAGGGGAACACTGAAGCTTTCTTT.

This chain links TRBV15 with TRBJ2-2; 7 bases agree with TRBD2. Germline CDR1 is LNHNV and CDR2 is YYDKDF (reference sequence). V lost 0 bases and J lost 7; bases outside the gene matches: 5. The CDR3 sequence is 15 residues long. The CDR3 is CATSREPGGVGELFF. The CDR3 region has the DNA TGTGCCACCAGCAGAGAGCCGGGGGGAGTCGGGGAGCTGTTTTTT. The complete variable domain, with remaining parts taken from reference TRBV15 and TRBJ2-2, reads DAMVIQNPRYQVTQFGKPVTLSCSQTLNHNVMYWYQQKSSQAPKLLFHYYDKDFNNEADTPDNFQSRRPNTSFCFLDIRSPGLGDTAMYLCATSREPGGVGELFFGEGSRLTVL.

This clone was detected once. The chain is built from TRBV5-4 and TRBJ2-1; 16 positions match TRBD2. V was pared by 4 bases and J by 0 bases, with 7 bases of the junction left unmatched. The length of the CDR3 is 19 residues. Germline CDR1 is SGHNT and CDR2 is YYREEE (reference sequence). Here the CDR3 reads CASSRGTSGGASSYNEQFF. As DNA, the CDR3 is TGTGCCAGCAGCCGAGGGACTAGCGGGGGGGCGAGCTCCTACAATGAGCAGTTCTTC.

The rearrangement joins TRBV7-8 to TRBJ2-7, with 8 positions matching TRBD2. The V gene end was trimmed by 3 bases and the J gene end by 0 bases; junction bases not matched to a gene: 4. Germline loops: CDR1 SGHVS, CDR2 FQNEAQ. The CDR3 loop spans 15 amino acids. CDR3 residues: CASSFSGVSSYEQYF. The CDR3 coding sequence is TGTGCCAGCAGCTTTAGCGGGGTCAGCTCCTACGAGCAGTACTTC.

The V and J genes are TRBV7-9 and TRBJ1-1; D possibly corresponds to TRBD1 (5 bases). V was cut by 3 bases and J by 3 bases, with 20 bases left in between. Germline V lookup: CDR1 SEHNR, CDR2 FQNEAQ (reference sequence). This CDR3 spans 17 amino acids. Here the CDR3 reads CASSFDSGFRVDTEAFF. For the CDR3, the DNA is TGTGCCAGCAGCTTCGACAGTGGCTTCAGGGTCGACACTGAAGCTTTCTTT.

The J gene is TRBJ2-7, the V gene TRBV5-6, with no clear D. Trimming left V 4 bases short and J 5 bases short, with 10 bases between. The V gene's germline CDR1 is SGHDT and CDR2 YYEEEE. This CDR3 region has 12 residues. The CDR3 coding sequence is TGTGCCAGCAGCCGATCAACCCACGAGCAGTACTTC. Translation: CASSRSTHEQYF. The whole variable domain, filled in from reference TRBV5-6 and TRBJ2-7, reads DAGVTQSPTHLIKTRGQQVTLRCSPKSGHDTVSWYQQALGQGPQFIFQYYEEEERQRGNFPDRFSGHQFPNYSSELNVNALLLGDSALYLCASSRSTHEQYFGPGTRLTVT.